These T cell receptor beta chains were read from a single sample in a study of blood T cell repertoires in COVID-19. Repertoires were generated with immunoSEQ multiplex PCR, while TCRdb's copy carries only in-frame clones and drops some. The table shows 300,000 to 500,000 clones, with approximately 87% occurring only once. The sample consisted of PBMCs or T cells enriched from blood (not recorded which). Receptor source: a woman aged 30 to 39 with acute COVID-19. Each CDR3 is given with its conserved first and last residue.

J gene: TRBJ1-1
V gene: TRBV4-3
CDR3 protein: CASSRLKVGTNTEAFF

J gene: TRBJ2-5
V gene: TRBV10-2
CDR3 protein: CASSVDVGTQYF

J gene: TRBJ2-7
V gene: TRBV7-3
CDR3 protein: CASSLTFPRPPTYEQYF

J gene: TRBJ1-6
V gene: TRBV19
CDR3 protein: CASSIVAGSGSPLHF

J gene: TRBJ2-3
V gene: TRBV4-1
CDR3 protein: CASSQDFKGTVKVRTDTQYF

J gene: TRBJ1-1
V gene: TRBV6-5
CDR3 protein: CASRADTTVNTEAFF

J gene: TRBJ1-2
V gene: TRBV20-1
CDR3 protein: CQTGNPYGYTF

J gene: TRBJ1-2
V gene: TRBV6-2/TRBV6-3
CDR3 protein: CASSRGHGTGGYTF

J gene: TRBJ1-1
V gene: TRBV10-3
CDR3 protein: CAISESHRSLEAFF

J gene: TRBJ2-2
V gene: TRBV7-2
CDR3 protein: CASSPRQGGELFF

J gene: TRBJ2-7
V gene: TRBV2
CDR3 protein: CASSERYEQYF

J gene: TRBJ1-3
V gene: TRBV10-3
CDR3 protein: CAISESAGSGNTIYF

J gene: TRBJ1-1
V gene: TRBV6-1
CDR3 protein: CASSDRAVGTEAFF

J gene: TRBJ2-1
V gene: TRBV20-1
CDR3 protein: CSASNRTHFYNEQFF

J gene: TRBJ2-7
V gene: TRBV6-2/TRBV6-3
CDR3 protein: CASSYSAGVEQYF